Detailed here is one T cell receptor beta chain. Its antigen is not identified. The sample originates from a study of CD8+CD57+ T cells in acquired aplastic anemia. Study as a whole: Mean DNA quantity obtained from sorted CD4+ and CD8+ cells was about 3.2 ug. Study-level findings and limits: Both patients and controls carried the same twenty-nine CD8+ CDR3 sequences. Significance was not reached for CD8+ Simpson's diversity between patients and controls.

TCR beta VDJ and CDR3 were profiled, and genomic DNA was the template. Via MiXCR, TCRdb re-called the reads, giving one row per CDR3 protein. The sample has around 430,000 distinct CDR3 sequences, less than 35% seen once. Patients picked for sequencing had shown CD8+CD57+ cell expansion detected by flow cytometry. No patient had been given any therapy when blood was sampled. This receptor was obtained from a human donor with aplastic anemia. The source material was sorted CD4+, CD8+, or CD8+CD57+ T cells (not recorded which) from PBMCs.

The CDR3 reads CASTHPGGAYNEQFF. CDR3 DNA: TGTGCCAGCACCCACCCCGGGGGGGCTTACAATGAGCAGTTCTTC. The genes are TRBV19 and TRBJ2-1; 8 nucleotides match TRBD2. Germline loops: CDR1 LNHDA, CDR2 SQIVND (reference sequence). The CDR3 extends over 15 amino acids. After removal of 9 bases from V and 4 bases from J, the junction contained 11 bases not matched to a gene.